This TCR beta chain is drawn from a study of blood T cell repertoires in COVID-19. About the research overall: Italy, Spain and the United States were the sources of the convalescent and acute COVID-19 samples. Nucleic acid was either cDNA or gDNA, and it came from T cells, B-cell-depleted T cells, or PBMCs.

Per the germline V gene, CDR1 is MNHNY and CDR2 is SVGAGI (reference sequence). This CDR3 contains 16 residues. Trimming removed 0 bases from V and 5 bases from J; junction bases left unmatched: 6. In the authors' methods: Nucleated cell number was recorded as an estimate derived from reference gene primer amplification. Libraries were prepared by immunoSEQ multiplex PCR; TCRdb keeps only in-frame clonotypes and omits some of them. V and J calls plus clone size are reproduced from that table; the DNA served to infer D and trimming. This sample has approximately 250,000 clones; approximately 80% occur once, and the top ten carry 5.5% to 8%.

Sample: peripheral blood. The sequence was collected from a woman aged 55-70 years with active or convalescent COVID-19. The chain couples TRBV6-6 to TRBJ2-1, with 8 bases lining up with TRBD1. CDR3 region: CASSYSSRGQDNEQFF. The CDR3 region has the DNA TGTGCCAGCAGTTACTCTTCCAGGGGGCAGGACAATGAGCAGTTCTTC.